What follows are 27 T cell receptor beta chains derived from one specimen sequenced in a study of chemoradiotherapy in HPV16-positive cancers. Clones were read by immunoSEQ multiplex PCR, and TCRdb kept only the in-frame ones, dropping some. The profile shows 29,000 or so clones, about 89% of them singletons. This sample comprised blood, obtained from a patient who underwent chemoradiotherapy. Receptor source: a human donor with HPV-associated anogenital cancer.

This clone was counted between two and nine times. The V and J genes are TRBV9 and TRBJ2-7; 8 nucleotides align to TRBD2. V was pared by 0 bases and J by 2 bases, with 7 bases of the junction left unmatched. Germline values: CDR1 SGDLS, CDR2 YYNGEE. This CDR3 comprises 16 residues. CDR3 DNA: TGTGCCAGCAGCGTAGGTGGGCGGGGGGTACCCTACGAGCAGTACTTC. Protein sequence: CASSVGGRGVPYEQYF.

This chain connects TRBV7-6 to TRBJ2-7, with 7 nucleotides matching TRBD1. After removal of 2 bases from V and 4 bases from J, the junction contained 8 bases not matched to a gene. The CDR3 has 15 amino acids. Per the germline V gene, CDR1 is SGHVS and CDR2 is FNYEAQ. CDR3 DNA: TGTGCCAGCAGCTTAAGGACAGGAGGACTTTACGAGCAGTACTTC. It yields the protein CASSLRTGGLYEQYF.

The chain has TRBV25-1 and TRBJ1-1; TRBD1 might be the D (6 bases). Looked up from germline, CDR1 is MGHDK and CDR2 is SYGVNS. The germline V and J ends were trimmed by 6 bases and 11 bases, with 19 bases remaining between them. The CDR3 spans 13 residues. Here the CDR3 DNA reads TGTGCCAGCAGGGGGGGGCAGGGCGGTACCGCTTTCTTT. It yields the protein CASRGGQGGTAFF.

The V and J genes are TRBV28 and TRBJ1-2, with TRBD1 matching over 10 bases. The CDR3 covers 14 residues. Germline V lookup: CDR1 MDHEN, CDR2 SYDVKM. V trimming: 6 bases; J trimming: 5 bases; junction bases outside the gene matches: 6. CDR3 DNA sequence: TGTGCCAGCAGCCCTATGGGACAGGGGTATGGCTACACCTTC. This gives the protein CASSPMGQGYGYTF.

The chain couples TRBV5-4 to TRBJ2-6; D unclear. Germline CDR1 and CDR2: SGHNT and YYREEE (reference sequence). CDR3 size: 15 residues. V lost 3 bases to trimming and J lost 0 bases, with 7 bases between them. The CDR3 DNA follows: TGTGCCAGCAGCTCTCGGTTCTCTGGGGCCAACGTCCTGACTTTC. It translates to CASSSRFSGANVLTF.

This clone was detected only once. The V call is TRBV7-2, the J call TRBJ1-2, with 9 bases aligning to TRBD1. V lost 3 bases and J lost 4; bases outside the gene matches: 3. Looked up from germline, CDR1 is SGHTA and CDR2 is FQGNSA. The CDR3 is made up of 14 amino acids. This CDR3 reads CASSLGQGLYGYTF. The CDR3 DNA sequence: TGTGCCAGCAGCTTGGGACAGGGACTCTATGGCTACACCTTC.

This clone was found a few times. The V and J genes are TRBV4-1 and TRBJ1-1, with D hard to call. Germline V lookup: CDR1 MGHRA, CDR2 YSYEKL. This CDR3 has 13 amino acids. With 4 bases removed from V and 3 bases from J, the gap between germline ends came to 9 bases. The CDR3 bases are TGCGCCAGCAGCCCAGATGGTTACACTGAAGCTTTCTTT. Its translation is CASSPDGYTEAFF.

The genes are TRBV19 and TRBJ1-4; the D gene is possibly TRBD1 (5 bases). Germline CDR1 reads LNHDA; CDR2 reads SQIVND (reference sequence). The CDR3 runs 14 residues. The V end lost 7 bases, the J end lost 7 bases, and 16 bases lay between the germline ends. Here the CDR3 reads CASTRRQSSEKLFF. The CDR3 DNA is TGTGCCAGTACTCGGCGACAGTCAAGTGAAAAACTGTTTTTT.

V is TRBV9 and J is TRBJ2-1; the match to TRBD2 covers 7 bases. Looked up from germline, CDR1 is SGDLS and CDR2 is YYNGEE. V lost 4 bases, J lost 8 bases, and 3 bases stayed unmatched. CDR3 size: 12 residues. CDR3 nucleotide sequence: TGTGCCAGCAGCCTAACTAGCGATGAGCAGTTCTTC. It translates to CASSLTSDEQFF. The variable domain in full, completed from reference TRBV9 and TRBJ2-1, reads DSGVTQTPKHLITATGQRVTLRCSPRSGDLSVYWYQQSLDQGLQFLIQYYNGEERAKGNILERFSAQQFPDLHSELNLSSLELGDSALYFCASSLTSDEQFFGPGTRLTVL.

This chain links TRBV30 with TRBJ2-5; the match to TRBD1 covers 7 bases. The CDR3 has 13 amino acids. Germline CDR1 is GTSNPN and CDR2 is SVGIG (reference sequence). J lost 1 base, V lost 2 bases, and 1 base had no gene match. The DNA for the CDR3 is TGTGCCTGGAGTAGGGACAGCCAAGAGACCCAGTACTTC. As protein: CAWSRDSQETQYF.

This clone was seen once. The rearrangement links TRBV7-8 to TRBJ2-1; 7 positions agree with TRBD1. Germline-derived CDR1 and CDR2 are SGHVS and FQNEAQ. CDR3 length: 15 amino acids. J lost 2 bases, V lost 6 bases, and 7 bases had no gene match. The CDR3 coding sequence is TGTGCCAGCAGTTTCCGGGACAGCCCCTACAATGAGCAGTTCTTC. Translating it yields CASSFRDSPYNEQFF.

The gene calls are TRBV5-4 and TRBJ2-7, with 7 nucleotides matching TRBD1. This CDR3 spans 14 amino acids. Germline CDR1 is SGHNT and CDR2 is YYREEE (reference sequence). The V segment lost 3 bases and the J segment 6 bases; nucleotides outside the gene matches: 9. Here the CDR3 DNA reads TGTGCCAGCAGCTGGCAGGGGGTTCCTCTCGAGCAGTACTTC. This encodes CASSWQGVPLEQYF.

This chain joins TRBV7-2 and TRBJ2-7, with D tentatively TRBD2 (5 bases). CDR3 length: 16 residues. V was clipped by 1 base and J by 5 bases, with 18 bases between them. Germline V gene sequence: CDR1 SGHTA, CDR2 FQGNSA. CDR3 in amino acids: CASSLVLALATDEQYF. The CDR3 nucleotides read TGTGCCAGCAGCTTAGTCCTAGCTTTGGCTACCGACGAGCAGTACTTC.

The rearrangement uses TRBV5-1 and TRBJ2-3; D uncertain. The CDR3 consists of 13 residues. Germline CDR1 is SGHRS and CDR2 is YFSETQ. V was trimmed by 4 bases and J by 2 bases, leaving 8 bases between them. CDR3 loop: CASSPGPTDTQYF. CDR3 nucleotides: TGCGCCAGCAGCCCCGGGCCCACAGATACGCAGTATTTT.

This chain connects TRBV5-4 to TRBJ2-7; possible D gene TRBD2, 7 bases. Germline V lookup: CDR1 SGHNT, CDR2 YYREEE (reference sequence). Between the trimmed V and J ends, which lost 3 bases and 0 bases, there was a span of 10 bases. CDR3 length: 14 amino acids. The CDR3 DNA follows: TGTGCCAGCAGCTCGGGGGGCGGCTCCTACGAGCAGTACTTC. Its translation is CASSSGGGSYEQYF.

This chain uses TRBV7-2 with TRBJ2-3, with a weak D call TRBD2 (7 bases). V dropped 4 bases and J dropped 1 base, with 15 bases sitting between them. This CDR3 region has 16 residues. Germline CDR1 reads SGHTA; CDR2 reads FQGNSA. CDR3 coding DNA: TGTGCCAGCAGCTCTAGGGGGAGGGGCGGCACAGATACGCAGTATTTT. Its translation: CASSSRGRGGTDTQYF.

The chain carries TRBV28 and TRBJ2-1; 11 nucleotides agree with TRBD2. V shed 5 bases and J 4 bases; nucleotides not matched to a gene: 7. From germline, CDR1 is MDHEN and CDR2 SYDVKM. This CDR3 has 16 amino acids. In DNA form, the CDR3 reads TGTGCCAGCAGTCCCTCACTAGCGGGGGTTTACAATGAGCAGTTCTTC. Its protein product is CASSPSLAGVYNEQFF. Combining the CDR3 with reference TRBV28 and TRBJ2-1 gives the whole variable domain DVKVTQSSRYLVKRTGEKVFLECVQDMDHENMFWYRQDPGLGLRLIYFSYDVKMKEKGDIPEGYSVSREKKERFSLILESASTNQTSMYLCASSPSLAGVYNEQFFGPGTRLTVL.

This chain joins TRBV7-2 and TRBJ2-5; 7 positions agree with TRBD2. The length of the CDR3 is 15 residues. With 0 bases clipped from V and 5 bases from J, the junction kept 6 bases outside the gene matches. From germline, CDR1 is SGHTA and CDR2 FQGNSA. The CDR3 DNA is TGTGCCAGCAGCTTAGCTGGGAGGGGAATGGAGACCCAGTACTTC. It specifies CASSLAGRGMETQYF.

The chain links TRBV11-3 to TRBJ2-1, with TRBD2 matching 14 bases. There are 17 residues in the CDR3. Germline trimming cut 3 bases from V and 4 bases from J; bases unmatched to any gene: 5. Germline V lookup: CDR1 SGHNT, CDR2 YENEEA. The CDR3 reads CASSLGLAGDPYNEQFF. The CDR3 bases are TGTGCCAGCAGCTTGGGACTAGCGGGAGACCCTTACAATGAGCAGTTCTTC.

The chain uses TRBV19 and TRBJ2-2; a weak D match, TRBD1 (6 bases). Germline CDR1 LNHDA, CDR2 SQIVND (reference sequence). The length of the CDR3 is 13 residues. Trimming stripped 4 bases from V and 6 bases from J, with 9 bases between. This chain's CDR3 is CASSTYRAGELFF. In DNA form, the CDR3 reads TGTGCCAGTAGTACCTACAGGGCCGGGGAGCTGTTTTTT.

The chain is built from TRBV5-4 and TRBJ2-7, with 8 positions matching TRBD2. Germline CDR1 and CDR2: SGHNT and YYREEE (reference sequence). The CDR3 runs 16 residues. The V gene end was trimmed by 4 bases and the J gene end by 0 bases; junction bases not matched to a gene: 9. Written as DNA, the CDR3 is TGTGCCAGCAGCGTAACTAGCGGAGAACTCTCCTACGAGCAGTACTTC. Encoded protein: CASSVTSGELSYEQYF.

The chain carries TRBV5-6 and TRBJ2-1, with D hard to call. The V end lost 0 bases, the J end lost 4 bases, and 8 bases lay between the germline ends. Germline CDR1 is SGHDT and CDR2 is YYEEEE. CDR3 length: 14 residues. DNA for the CDR3: TGTGCCAGCAGCTTGGTTCAGGATTACAATGAGCAGTTCTTC. Amino acid sequence: CASSLVQDYNEQFF.

This chain joins TRBV30 and TRBJ2-1; TRBD2 agrees at 14 bases. The trim removed 2 bases at V and 4 bases at J, leaving 7 bases unmatched. This CDR3 is 17 amino acids long. Per the germline V gene, CDR1 is GTSNPN and CDR2 is SVGIG (reference sequence). The CDR3 DNA follows: TGTGCCTGGAGTTCGACTAGCGGGGGGGCCTTATACAATGAGCAGTTCTTC. This sequence encodes CAWSSTSGGALYNEQFF.

The chain employs TRBV7-3 and TRBJ2-7, with D hard to call. V was cut by 4 bases and J by 6 bases, with 10 bases left in between. CDR3 length: 12 amino acids. Germline V gene lookup returns CDR1 SGHTA and CDR2 FQGTGA. The CDR3 DNA follows: TGTGCCAGCAGCTCCGACGGTGGCGAGCAGTACTTC. Protein: CASSSDGGEQYF.

The chain recombines TRBV9 with TRBJ1-3, with no clear D. With 0 bases removed from V and 0 bases from J, the gap between germline ends came to 13 bases. The CDR3 covers 17 residues. From germline, CDR1 is SGDLS and CDR2 YYNGEE. In DNA, the CDR3 is TGTGCCAGCAGCGTAGGACGGAGCCTTGTCTCTGGAAACACCATATATTTT. This gives the protein CASSVGRSLVSGNTIYF.

The chain has TRBV6-5 and TRBJ2-1; D may be TRBD2 (5 bases). CDR1 is MNHEY, CDR2 SVGAGI, per germline. Trimming removed 2 bases at V and 5 bases at J, with 7 bases between. The CDR3 has 13 amino acids. The CDR3 region is CASSYRADNEQFF. The CDR3 DNA follows: TGTGCCAGCAGTTACAGAGCGGACAATGAGCAGTTCTTC.

The rearrangement joins TRBV9 to TRBJ2-5, with TRBD1 matching 12 bases. V trimming: 3 bases; J trimming: 5 bases; junction bases outside the gene matches: 5. The germline V gene has CDR1 SGDLS and CDR2 YYNGEE. The CDR3 is 15 amino acids. CDR3 protein: CASSEGTGGMETQYF. In DNA form, the CDR3 reads TGTGCCAGCAGCGAAGGGACAGGGGGCATGGAGACCCAGTACTTC. Using reference TRBV9 and TRBJ2-5 for the parts outside the CDR3, the full variable domain is DSGVTQTPKHLITATGQRVTLRCSPRSGDLSVYWYQQSLDQGLQFLIQYYNGEERAKGNILERFSAQQFPDLHSELNLSSLELGDSALYFCASSEGTGGMETQYFGPGTRLLVL.